This passage covers 8 T cell receptor beta chains from one sample sequenced in a study of technical replicates of blood from a handful of donors. This table comes from immunoSEQ multiplex PCR, and its TCRdb copy is limited to in-frame clones, with some not included. The sample consists of about 83,000 clones, roughly 94% of them appearing once. The sequencing sample was made of T cells isolated from PBMCs. Every receptor here comes from a human donor in good health.

The chain is built from TRBV27 and TRBJ1-5; a possible D gene is TRBD1 (6 bases). V shed 5 bases and J shed 0 bases, with 8 bases lying between them. In germline, CDR1 is MNHEY, CDR2 SMNVEV (reference sequence). This CDR3 is 14 amino acids long. The CDR3 sequence is CASSGTNSNQPQHF. The CDR3, as DNA: TGTGCCAGCAGTGGGACAAATAGCAATCAGCCCCAGCATTTT.

This clone was detected only once. This chain connects TRBV27 to TRBJ2-1; possibly TRBD1 for D (5 bases). The CDR3 is 14 amino acids. The V gene's germline CDR1 is MNHEY and CDR2 SMNVEV (reference sequence). Trimming left V 2 bases short and J 4 bases short, with 9 bases between. The chain's CDR3 is CASSLGATYNEQFF. The CDR3 DNA reads as TGTGCCAGCAGTTTAGGGGCCACATACAATGAGCAGTTCTTC.

The rearrangement links TRBV9 to TRBJ2-6; no reliable D call. The CDR3 has 17 residues. In germline, CDR1 is SGDLS, CDR2 YYNGEE. Trimming removed 3 bases at V and 0 bases at J, with 13 bases between. The CDR3 DNA sequence: TGTGCCAGCAGCGCCTTACTTATGAGCTCTGGGGCCAACGTCCTGACTTTC. Protein product: CASSALLMSSGANVLTF.

This clone has just a few counts. The chain recombines TRBV2 with TRBJ1-1; D remains ambiguous. From germline, CDR1 is SNHLY and CDR2 FYNNEI. The CDR3 sequence is 11 residues long. V was trimmed by 5 bases and J by 7 bases, leaving 8 bases between them. Here the CDR3 reads CASSNGVEAFF. CDR3 nucleotide sequence: TGTGCCAGCAGTAACGGGGTTGAAGCTTTCTTT.

This chain connects TRBV7-3 to TRBJ1-1, with D tentatively TRBD1 (6 bases). V lost 3 bases, J lost 5 bases, and 7 bases lay in between. Germline V gives CDR1 SGHTA, CDR2 FQGTGA. The CDR3 is 12 amino acids. This CDR3 reads CASSFQGTEAFF. The CDR3 DNA is TGTGCCAGCAGCTTCCAGGGGACTGAAGCTTTCTTT.

The V gene is TRBV5-1, the J gene TRBJ2-3; TRBD2 matches at 11 bases. This CDR3 is 16 amino acids long. With V trimmed by 1 base and J by 0 bases, 1 base remained unmatched. Germline lookup yields CDR1 SGHRS and CDR2 YFSETQ. Here the CDR3 reads CASSLRLAGSTDTQYF. The CDR3 DNA reads TGCGCCAGCAGCTTGCGACTAGCGGGGAGCACAGATACGCAGTATTTT.

V and J are TRBV7-6 and TRBJ2-1; D uncertain. Trimming cost V 4 bases and J 6 bases, with 7 bases left between them. Germline assignment: CDR1 SGHVS and CDR2 FNYEAQ. CDR3 length: 12 residues. The CDR3: CASSSLSNEQFF. CDR3 bases: TGTGCCAGCAGCTCCCTCAGCAATGAGCAGTTCTTC.

This chain links TRBV6-1 with TRBJ1-5; D is ambiguous. Trimming took off 0 bases at V and 5 bases at J, with 5 bases between the two ends. Looked up from germline, CDR1 is MNHNS and CDR2 is SASEGT. The CDR3 consists of 13 residues. CDR3: CASSEALYQPQHF. The CDR3 region has the DNA TGTGCCAGCAGTGAAGCTCTATATCAGCCCCAGCATTTT.